The TCR beta chain under discussion was sequenced for a study of tumor-infiltrating lymphocytes in primary liver carcinoma. Production of TCR beta cDNA used approximately 0.55 ug total RNA together with a constant-region primer. Libraries for TCR beta were built through three nested multiplex PCR rounds, which together made up a slightly modified ARM-PCR procedure. Researchers ran the first two PCR rounds for roughly 11 cycles each with TRBV1-TRBV30 forward primers and a C-beta reverse primer. TCRdb processed the multiplex PCR reads anew with MiXCR; each CDR3 protein has one entry. The repertoire holds around 50,000 distinct CDR3 sequences, with around three quarters as singletons. Concerning this clonotype itself: Antigen unknown.

Study outcomes and limitations: Against blood, tumors held a significantly higher top-250-clone fraction (p = 0.039). Tumor-adjacent and tumor-blood pairs showed less overlap than tumor region pairs.

Unsorted bulk tissue (roughly 19-31 mg) underwent RNA and DNA co-extraction. Trimming left V 4 bases short and J 4 bases short, with 14 bases between. CDR1 and CDR2 (germline): MNHEY, SVGAGI. There are 15 residues in the CDR3. This sequence originates from a middle-aged man with primary liver carcinoma and hepatitis B virus infection. Specimen: liver tumor tissue from sampling region 3. Stated subset: tumor region T3, left-lateral pole. The V gene is TRBV6-5, the J gene TRBJ2-1; D remains unclear. CDR3 sequence (DNA): TGTGCCAGCAGTTGCGCTGCGATACTGTACAATGAGCAGTTCTTC. Protein product: CASSCAAILYNEQFF.